This T cell receptor (beta chain) was identified during a study of T cell changes during pregnancy in multiple sclerosis. This table comes from immunoSEQ multiplex PCR, and its TCRdb copy is limited to in-frame clones, with some not included. The table records 90,000 or so clones, about 90% of them present only once. The germline V gene has CDR1 MDHEN and CDR2 SYDVKM. The CDR3 covers 16 residues. The V and J ends lost 8 bases and 5 bases, in that order; junction bases with no gene match: 13. The source material was PBMCs, sampled in the first trimester of pregnancy. This chain joins TRBV28 and TRBJ2-3; TRBD2 aligns across 10 bases. The TCR sequence derives from a female donor in good health, serving as a control in a pregnancy study. Some clones in this sample may be carry-over from other donors' samples. The CDR3 region has the DNA TGTGCCAGCTTCTCGGCTAGCGGGAGTTGGGGAGATACGCAGTATTTT. It yields the protein CASFSASGSWGDTQYF.